This entry features one TCR beta chain sequence. The antigen is not known. This PCR relied on a set of 60 Vbeta primers and 13 Jbeta primers. Measured with immunoSEQ multiplex PCR; TCRdb has only the in-frame clones, and not every one. This sample's clone table lists around 110,000 clones. Trimming took 1 base from V and 6 from J; bases not matched to a gene: 13. This CDR3 contains 17 residues. The germline CDR1 and CDR2 sequences are SGHVS and FQNEAQ. This sample was taken from a study of cytomegalovirus exposure and HLA in healthy donors. Regarding the study as a whole: It was shown in a later analysis that HLA-associated TCR beta chains were more clonally expanded than other, equally common chains.

The TCR comes from a man aged 25 to 45 in good health and CMV-seronegative. V is TRBV7-8 and J is TRBJ2-7; 9 nucleotides match TRBD2. Specimen: PBMCs. The CDR3 bases are TGTGCCAGCAGCTTAGGAGGAGCGGGGGGTTACCGCGCCGAGCAGTACTTC. Protein product: CASSLGGAGGYRAEQYF.